This T cell receptor beta chain was sequenced during a study of blood T cells in healthy people across ages. The sample holds a few counts of this clonotype. Using a J-beta primer mix together with a sample-barcoded 5' primer, a second PCR was run for roughly 7 to 12 cycles. Each CDR3 protein gets one entry after TCRdb re-called the 5' RACE reads with MiXCR. This sample has about 640,000 distinct CDR3 sequences; under 30% occur once, and the top ten carry about 15%. V dropped 6 bases and J dropped 1 base, with 15 bases sitting between them. Germline V gene lookup returns CDR1 SQVTM and CDR2 ANQGSEA. This CDR3 comprises 14 residues.

The TCR was taken from a woman at least 80 years old in good health. This chain links TRBV29-1 with TRBJ1-1, with D uncertain. Sequencing input: blood. The CDR3 DNA is TGCAGCGTCCGGGAGGTGGGCCAGAACACTGAAGCTTTCTTT. This gives the protein CSVREVGQNTEAFF.